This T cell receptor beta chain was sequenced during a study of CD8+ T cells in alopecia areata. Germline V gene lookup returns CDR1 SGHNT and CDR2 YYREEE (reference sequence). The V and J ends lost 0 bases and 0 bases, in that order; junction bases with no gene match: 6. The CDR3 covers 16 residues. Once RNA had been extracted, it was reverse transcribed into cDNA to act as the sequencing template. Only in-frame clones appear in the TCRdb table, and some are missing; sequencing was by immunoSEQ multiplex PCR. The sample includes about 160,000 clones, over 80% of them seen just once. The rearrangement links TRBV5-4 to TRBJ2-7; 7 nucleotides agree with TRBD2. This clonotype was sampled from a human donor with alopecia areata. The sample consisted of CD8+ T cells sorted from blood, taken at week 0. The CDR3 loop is CASSLGSGESSYEQYF. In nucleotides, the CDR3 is TGTGCCAGCAGCTTGGGAAGCGGGGAAAGCTCCTACGAGCAGTACTTC.